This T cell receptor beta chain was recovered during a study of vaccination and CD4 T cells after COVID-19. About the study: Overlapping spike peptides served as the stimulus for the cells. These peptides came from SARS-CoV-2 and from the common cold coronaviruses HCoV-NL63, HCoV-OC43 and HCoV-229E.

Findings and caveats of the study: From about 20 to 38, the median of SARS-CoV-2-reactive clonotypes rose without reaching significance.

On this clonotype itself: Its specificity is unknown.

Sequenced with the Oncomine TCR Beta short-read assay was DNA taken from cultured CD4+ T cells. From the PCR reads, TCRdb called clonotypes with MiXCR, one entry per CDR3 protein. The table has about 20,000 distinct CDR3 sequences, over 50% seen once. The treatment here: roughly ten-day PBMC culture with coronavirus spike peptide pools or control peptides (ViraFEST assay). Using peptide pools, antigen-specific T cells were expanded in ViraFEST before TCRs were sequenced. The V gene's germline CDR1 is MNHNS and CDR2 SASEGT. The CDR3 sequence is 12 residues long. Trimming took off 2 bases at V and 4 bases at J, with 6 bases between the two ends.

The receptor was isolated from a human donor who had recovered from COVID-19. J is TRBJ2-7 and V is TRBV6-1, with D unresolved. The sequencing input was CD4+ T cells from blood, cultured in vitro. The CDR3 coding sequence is TGTGCCAGCAGTGAATGGAAATACGAGCAGTACTTC. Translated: CASSEWKYEQYF.